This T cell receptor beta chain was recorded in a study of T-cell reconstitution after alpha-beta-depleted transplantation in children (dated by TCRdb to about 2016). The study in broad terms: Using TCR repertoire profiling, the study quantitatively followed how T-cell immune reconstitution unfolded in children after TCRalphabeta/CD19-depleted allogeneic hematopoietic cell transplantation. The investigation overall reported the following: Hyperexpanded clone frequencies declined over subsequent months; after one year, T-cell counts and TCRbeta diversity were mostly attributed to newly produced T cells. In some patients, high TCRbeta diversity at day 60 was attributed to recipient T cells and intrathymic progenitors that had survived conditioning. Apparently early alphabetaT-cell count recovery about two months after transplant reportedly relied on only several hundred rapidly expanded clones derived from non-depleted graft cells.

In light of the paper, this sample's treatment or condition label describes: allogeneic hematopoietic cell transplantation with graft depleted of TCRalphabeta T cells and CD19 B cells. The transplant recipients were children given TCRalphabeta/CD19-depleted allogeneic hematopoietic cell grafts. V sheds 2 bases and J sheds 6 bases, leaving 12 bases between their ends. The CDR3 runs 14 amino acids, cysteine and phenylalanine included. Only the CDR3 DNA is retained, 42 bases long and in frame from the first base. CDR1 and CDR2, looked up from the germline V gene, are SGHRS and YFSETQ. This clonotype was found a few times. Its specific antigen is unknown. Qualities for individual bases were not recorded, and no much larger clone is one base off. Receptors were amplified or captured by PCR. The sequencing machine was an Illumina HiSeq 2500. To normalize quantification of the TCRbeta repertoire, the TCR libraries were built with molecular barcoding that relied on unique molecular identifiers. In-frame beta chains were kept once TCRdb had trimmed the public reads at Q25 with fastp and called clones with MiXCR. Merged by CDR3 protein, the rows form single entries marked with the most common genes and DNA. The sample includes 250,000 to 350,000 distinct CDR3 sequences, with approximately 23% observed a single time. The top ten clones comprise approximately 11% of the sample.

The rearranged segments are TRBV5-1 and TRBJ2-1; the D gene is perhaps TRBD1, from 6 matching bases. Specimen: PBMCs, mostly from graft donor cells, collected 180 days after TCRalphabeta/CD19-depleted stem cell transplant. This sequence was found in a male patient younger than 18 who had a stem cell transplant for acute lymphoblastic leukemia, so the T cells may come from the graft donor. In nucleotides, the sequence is TGCGCCAGCAGCTTACCCGGACAGATCAATGAGCAGTTCTTC. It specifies CASSLPGQINEQFF. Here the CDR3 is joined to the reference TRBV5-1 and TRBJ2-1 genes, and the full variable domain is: KAGVTQTPRYLIKTRGQQVTLSCSPISGHRSVSWYQQTPGQGLQFLFEYFSETQRNKGNFPGRFSGRQFSNSRSEMNVSTLELGDSALYLCASSLPGQINEQFFGPGTRLTVL.